This T cell receptor beta chain was obtained from a study of early T cells in non-severe SARS-CoV-2 infection. This clonotype was observed a few times. Its antigen is not identified. Broader study findings: Comparison of clonotypes with VDJdb favored anti-spike CD8 responses while missing private and CD4 specificities.

The CDR3 is 15 residues long. V was pared by 0 bases and J by 6 bases, with 12 bases between. Germline CDR1 MGHRA, CDR2 YSYEKL. Individual cDNA molecules received unique molecular identifiers during library preparation. Each CDR3 protein is one row after TCRdb ran MiXCR on the 5' RACE reads. The table lists 35,000 to 55,000 distinct CDR3 sequences, roughly 6.1% of them singletons, with around 20% in the top ten. This chain connects TRBV4-1 to TRBJ1-5; D gene uncertain. The sample consisted of whole blood, taken at baseline. The receptor's source is an adult who was a healthcare worker with PCR-confirmed SARS-CoV-2 infection or an uninfected control (not recorded which). CDR3 in amino acids: CASSQDYPGSQPQHF. CDR3 DNA: TGCGCCAGCAGCCAAGATTATCCGGGGAGTCAGCCCCAGCATTTT.